These T cell receptor beta chains were read from a single sample in a study of T cell responses to AZD1222 COVID-19 vaccine. Sequenced by immunoSEQ multiplex PCR; TCRdb stores in-frame clones only, minus some. The sample contains 100,000 to 120,000 clones, about 81% of which appear only once. Sequences were derived from peripheral blood, sampled on day 0 of AZD1222 vaccination. These receptor sequences come from an adult in good health. The CDR3 runs from the conserved cysteine through the conserved F or W. Fields, in order: D gene, V gene, clone size, J gene, CDR3 protein, CDR3 DNA. A D gene is named only where the DNA matches it firmly. Expanded clones are given a class, and other clones once, few, many or no size at all.

TRBD1	TRBV10-3	.	TRBJ2-2	CAIRQGAIGELFF	TGTGCCATCCGACAGGGGGCGATCGGGGAGCTGTTTTTT
.	TRBV15	.	TRBJ2-7	CATSRDRPGSYEQYF	TGTGCCACCAGCAGAGATAGGCCCGGGTCCTACGAGCAGTACTTC
.	TRBV5-6	.	TRBJ1-1	CASTKAMNTEAFF	TGTGCCAGTACCAAGGCCATGAACACTGAAGCTTTCTTT
.	TRBV7-2	few	TRBJ1-1	CASSSIEFYTEAFF	TGTGCCAGCAGCTCGATAGAGTTCTACACTGAAGCTTTCTTT
TRBD2	TRBV6-6	.	TRBJ2-2	CASSYQRGGHTGELFF	TGTGCCAGCAGTTACCAGCGGGGGGGCCACACCGGGGAGCTGTTTTTT
TRBD1	TRBV4-1	many	TRBJ1-2	CASSPTGDYGYTF	TGCGCCAGCAGCCCGACAGGGGACTATGGCTACACCTTC
.	TRBV27	.	TRBJ2-7	CASRKTGPYEQYF	TGTGCCAGCAGAAAAACAGGTCCCTACGAGCAGTACTTC
TRBD1	TRBV12-3/TRBV12-4	.	TRBJ1-6	CASSSYRGSLHF	TGTGCCAGCAGTTCCTACAGGGGCTCCCTCCACTTT
.	TRBV4-1	.	TRBJ1-1	CASSGGPGEAFF	TGCGCCAGCAGCGGGGGGCCAGGGGAAGCTTTCTTT
.	TRBV5-1	.	TRBJ1-2	CASSPGLRGGDGYTF	TGCGCCAGCAGCCCGGGGCTTCGGGGGGGAGATGGCTACACCTTC
.	TRBV5-1	.	TRBJ2-7	CASSLQGSTGSEQYF	TGCGCCAGCAGCTTACAGGGCAGTACAGGCTCCGAGCAGTACTTC
TRBD1	TRBV5-4	.	TRBJ1-2	CASSGDSISNYGYTF	TGTGCCAGCAGCGGGGACAGTATTTCAAACTATGGCTACACCTTC
.	TRBV4-2	.	TRBJ2-1	CASSQNENVNEQFF	TGTGCCAGCAGCCAGAACGAGAATGTCAATGAGCAGTTCTTC
.	TRBV2	.	TRBJ2-2	CASSGGNTGELFF	TGTGCCAGCAGTGGAGGGAACACCGGGGAGCTGTTTTTT
.	TRBV7-8	.	TRBJ1-5	CASSPREAGRQPQHF	TGTGCCAGCAGCCCCCGTGAGGCAGGGAGGCAGCCCCAGCATTTT
.	TRBV3-1/TRBV3-2	few	TRBJ1-2	CASSPSNRGDYGYTF	TGTGCCAGCAGCCCCTCGAACCGAGGGGACTATGGCTACACCTTC
TRBD1	TRBV25-1	.	TRBJ1-6	CASSVGQGHSPLHF	TGTGCCAGCAGTGTGGGACAGGGACATTCACCCCTCCACTTT
TRBD2	TRBV5-1	.	TRBJ2-5	CASSDGLAGRETQYF	TGCGCCAGCAGCGATGGACTAGCGGGGAGGGAGACCCAGTACTTC
.	TRBV14	.	TRBJ2-7	CASSQDLAGYEQYF	TGTGCCAGCAGCCAAGATCTTGCAGGGTACGAGCAGTACTTC
.	TRBV11-2	.	TRBJ2-1	CASSLDRNNEQFF	TGTGCCAGCAGCTTAGACAGGAACAATGAGCAGTTCTTC
TRBD1	TRBV6-1	.	TRBJ1-1	CASSGLPGQGRSEAFF	TGTGCCAGCAGTGGACTTCCGGGACAGGGGCGGTCTGAAGCTTTCTTT
TRBD1	TRBV5-4	.	TRBJ1-3	CASSLPGQSSGNTIYF	TGTGCCAGCAGCTTGCCGGGACAGAGCTCTGGAAACACCATATATTTT
.	TRBV10-3	.	TRBJ1-6	CAISMSSYNSPLHF	TGTGCCATCAGCATGAGCTCCTATAATTCACCCCTCCACTTT
.	TRBV19	once	TRBJ2-2	CASSFTRGLANTGELFF	TGTGCCAGTAGTTTCACGCGGGGGCTAGCGAACACCGGGGAGCTGTTTTTT
.	TRBV5-6	.	TRBJ2-7	CASSLWGTEQYF	TGTGCCAGCAGCTTGTGGGGGACCGAGCAGTACTTC
.	TRBV7-8	.	TRBJ1-5	CASSSGNQPQHF	TGTGCCAGCAGCTCTGGGAATCAGCCCCAGCATTTT
.	TRBV5-1	once	TRBJ1-2	CASSLHGQPDYGYTF	TGCGCCAGCAGCTTGCATGGACAGCCAGACTATGGCTACACCTTC
.	TRBV29-1	.	TRBJ2-3	CSVARGAPADTQYF	TGCAGCGTTGCTAGGGGGGCTCCGGCAGATACGCAGTATTTT
.	TRBV19	.	TRBJ1-4	CASSIDVRGIATNEKLFF	TGTGCCAGTAGTATAGATGTGCGCGGAATCGCAACTAATGAAAAACTGTTTTTT
.	TRBV5-1	.	TRBJ2-1	CASSPPGGGQFF	TGCGCCAGCAGCCCCCCAGGGGGGGGTCAGTTCTTC
.	TRBV18	.	TRBJ1-1	CASSLNSGETEAFF	TGTGCCAGCTCACTAAACTCCGGGGAGACTGAAGCTTTCTTT
.	TRBV5-1	.	TRBJ2-1	CASSYSTGEQFF	TGCGCCAGCAGCTATTCGACAGGTGAGCAGTTCTTC
TRBD1	TRBV6-1	.	TRBJ2-7	CASSERVFSTGAHEQYF	TGTGCCAGCAGTGAAAGGGTCTTTAGTACAGGGGCCCACGAGCAGTACTTC
TRBD2	TRBV6-1	.	TRBJ2-7	CASSEGLAGLYEQYF	TGTGCCAGCAGTGAAGGTTTAGCGGGGCTCTACGAGCAGTACTTC
.	TRBV5-5	.	TRBJ1-5	CASSPYLGSGNQPQHF	TGTGCCAGCAGTCCCTACCTAGGGAGTGGCAATCAGCCCCAGCATTTT
TRBD2	TRBV20-1	.	TRBJ2-2	CSATAGGELFF	TGCAGTGCTACAGCGGGGGGGGAGCTGTTTTTT
TRBD1	TRBV6-5	.	TRBJ1-1	CASSYGTGATEAFF	TGTGCCAGCAGTTACGGGACAGGGGCCACTGAAGCTTTCTTT
.	TRBV6-5	.	TRBJ2-7	CASSPRTTQYEQYF	TGTGCCAGCAGCCCCCGGACAACCCAGTACGAGCAGTACTTC
.	TRBV6-2/TRBV6-3	many	TRBJ2-3	CASSQRGTDTQYF	TGTGCCAGCAGCCAGCGGGGCACAGATACGCAGTATTTT
.	TRBV4-3	few	TRBJ2-7	CASSQCAVVTYEQYF	TGCGCCAGCAGCCAATGTGCGGTTGTAACCTACGAGCAGTACTTC
.	TRBV5-1	.	TRBJ1-4	CASSLKRGTNTNEKLFF	TGCGCCAGCAGCTTGAAAAGGGGGACGAATACTAATGAAAAACTGTTTTTT
.	TRBV6-2/TRBV6-3	.	TRBJ1-5	CASSYLPSAGPQHF	TGTGCCAGCAGTTACCTCCCATCCGCCGGGCCCCAGCATTTT
.	TRBV5-1	few	TRBJ1-1	CASSSRGEGTEAFF	TGCGCCAGCAGCTCTCGGGGGGAAGGGACTGAAGCTTTCTTT
TRBD1	TRBV4-3	.	TRBJ1-2	CASSQGAGGSYGYTF	TGCGCCAGCAGCCAAGGGGCAGGGGGAAGCTATGGCTACACCTTC
.	TRBV2	.	TRBJ1-1	CASSGGRVRNTEAFF	TGTGCCAGCAGCGGGGGCAGGGTGAGAAACACTGAAGCTTTCTTT
.	TRBV30	once	TRBJ1-1	CAWTRTNTEAFF	TGTGCCTGGACCAGGACGAACACTGAAGCTTTCTTT
TRBD2	TRBV9	.	TRBJ2-1	CASSVVPGGARSEQFF	TGTGCCAGCAGCGTAGTTCCGGGGGGGGCCCGTTCCGAGCAGTTCTTC
TRBD1	TRBV30	.	TRBJ2-7	CAWSPGTGDKQYF	TGTGCCTGGAGTCCCGGGACAGGGGACAAGCAGTACTTC
.	TRBV7-9	.	TRBJ1-3	CAARVLSGNTIYF	TGTGCCGCACGCGTCCTCTCTGGAAACACCATATATTTT
TRBD1	TRBV4-1	.	TRBJ1-6	CASSQEGTGWNSPLHF	TGCGCCAGCAGCCAAGAAGGGACAGGGTGGAATTCACCCCTCCACTTT
.	TRBV5-1	.	TRBJ2-1	CASFAQGGKTYNEQFF	TGCGCCAGCTTCGCACAGGGCGGGAAGACTTACAATGAGCAGTTCTTC
TRBD1	TRBV19	few	TRBJ1-5	CASSVLDRENQPQHF	TGTGCCAGTAGTGTCCTCGACAGGGAAAATCAGCCCCAGCATTTT